This is a list of T cell receptor beta chains from one sample in a study of blood T cell repertoires in COVID-19. Here immunoSEQ multiplex PCR was the method, and the copy in TCRdb shows in-frame clones only, minus some. Among roughly 51,000 clones listed, roughly nine tenths were seen once. Input material: peripheral blood. The source is a woman in her sixties with active or convalescent COVID-19. Each CDR3 is given with its conserved first and last residue. A D gene is named only where the DNA matches it firmly. Only some rows state a clone size, as once, few, many or a class for expanded clones.

>-|-|TRBV27|TRBJ2-1
CASSQRSVGFAYNEQFF
TGTGCCAGCAGCCAGCGGTCGGTGGGCTTTGCCTACAATGAGCAGTTCTTC
>TRBD2|-|TRBV28|TRBJ2-5
CASSSRVAGGATQYF
TGTGCCAGCAGTTCTCGGGTAGCGGGGGGCGCGACCCAGTACTTC
>TRBD1|few|TRBV20-1|TRBJ1-2
CSASPRQGNYGYTF
TGCAGTGCTAGTCCCCGACAGGGGAACTATGGCTACACCTTC
>-|once|TRBV28|TRBJ1-1
CASSISGAEAFF
TGTGCCAGCAGTATAAGCGGGGCTGAAGCTTTCTTT
>-|-|TRBV11-3|TRBJ2-5
CASSVRDWDTQYF
TGTGCCAGCAGCGTCCGGGACTGGGATACCCAGTACTTC
>-|-|TRBV19|TRBJ2-7
CASSGGGDEQYF
TGTGCCAGTAGTGGGGGCGGAGACGAGCAGTACTTC
>TRBD2|-|TRBV2|TRBJ2-7
CASRAGGAAYEQYF
TGTGCCAGCAGGGCGGGGGGGGCTGCCTACGAGCAGTACTTC
>-|-|TRBV5-6|TRBJ2-5
CASTSGGLVPETQYF
TGTGCCAGCACCTCCGGGGGGCTAGTACCCGAGACCCAGTACTTC
>TRBD2|-|TRBV19|TRBJ2-7
CASSIRLSGTLPYEQYF
TGTGCCAGTAGTATTCGACTCAGCGGGACCCTACCCTACGAGCAGTACTTC
>TRBD2|-|TRBV2|TRBJ2-5
CASTGTSGQETQYF
TGTGCCAGCACCGGGACTAGCGGTCAAGAGACCCAGTACTTC
>TRBD1|-|TRBV10-3|TRBJ2-3
CAISLGQGGRTDTQYF
TGTGCCATCAGTTTAGGACAGGGGGGACGCACAGATACGCAGTATTTT
>TRBD1|-|TRBV10-3|TRBJ1-1
CAIKGQGITEAFF
TGTGCCATCAAGGGACAGGGTATAACTGAAGCTTTCTTT
>TRBD2|-|TRBV9|TRBJ2-7
CASSVGPSGGAHEQYF
TGTGCCAGCAGCGTAGGCCCTAGCGGGGGGGCCCACGAGCAGTACTTC
>TRBD1|-|TRBV30|TRBJ2-7
CASQMDRGHGEQYF
TGTGCCTCCCAAATGGACAGGGGGCACGGCGAGCAGTACTTC
>TRBD1|-|TRBV7-3|TRBJ2-3
CASSLGTADTQYF
TGTGCCAGCAGCTTAGGGACAGCAGATACGCAGTATTTT
>TRBD2|-|TRBV5-1|TRBJ2-5
CASSLAVAGGQETQYF
TGCGCCAGCAGCTTGGCAGTAGCGGGAGGACAAGAGACCCAGTACTTC
>-|few|TRBV7-6|TRBJ1-2
CASSPFSRDGYTF
TGTGCCAGCTCGCCTTTTTCGAGGGATGGCTACACCTTC
>TRBD1|-|TRBV29-1|TRBJ1-2
CSVEGQGNYGYTF
TGCAGCGTTGAGGGACAGGGGAACTATGGCTACACCTTC
>-|-|TRBV12-3/TRBV12-4|TRBJ1-5
CASSPQGIAQHF
TGTGCCAGCAGCCCGCAGGGAATAGCCCAGCATTTT
>-|-|TRBV14|TRBJ1-1
CASSQEGQGLRTEAFF
TGTGCCAGCAGCCAAGAAGGCCAGGGGTTGCGCACTGAAGCTTTCTTT
>-|-|TRBV18|TRBJ1-5
CASTMDGGNQPQHF
TGTGCCAGCACGATGGACGGAGGAAATCAGCCCCAGCATTTT
>-|-|TRBV16|TRBJ2-7
CASSQSSGLTYEQYF
TGTGCCAGCAGCCAATCGAGTGGGCTTACCTACGAGCAGTACTTC
>TRBD2|-|TRBV18|TRBJ2-7
CASSPIQTSGGYYEQYF
TGTGCCAGCTCACCGATTCAGACTAGCGGGGGTTACTACGAGCAGTACTTC
>TRBD1|-|TRBV6-5|TRBJ1-4
CASSYSTGANEKLFF
TGTGCCAGCAGTTACTCGACAGGGGCTAATGAAAAACTGTTTTTT
>TRBD2|-|TRBV4-2|TRBJ2-1
CANSDRLKRSGSSYNEQFF
TGTGCCAACAGCGACAGGTTAAAACGAAGCGGGAGCTCCTACAATGAGCAGTTCTTC
>TRBD2|once|TRBV5-1|TRBJ2-1
CASSLSGTSGYNEQFF
TGCGCCAGCAGCCTCTCCGGGACTAGCGGCTACAATGAGCAGTTCTTC
>TRBD2|-|TRBV2|TRBJ2-1
CASSEALSGVEQFF
TGTGCCAGCAGTGAAGCGCTAAGCGGGGTTGAGCAGTTCTTC
>TRBD1|-|TRBV9|TRBJ1-1
CASSVVGGANTEAFF
TGTGCCAGCAGCGTTGTAGGGGGCGCGAACACTGAAGCTTTCTTT
>TRBD1|-|TRBV29-1|TRBJ1-2
CSVEEYGTAFGGYTF
TGCAGCGTTGAGGAGTATGGGACAGCCTTTGGCGGCTACACCTTC
>-|once|TRBV19|TRBJ2-6
CASSQSGANVLTF
TGTGCCAGTAGTCAATCTGGGGCCAACGTCCTGACTTTC
>TRBD1|-|TRBV6-5|TRBJ1-3
CASRLGTVGNTIYF
TGTGCCAGCAGGCTAGGGACAGTTGGAAACACCATATATTTT
>TRBD2|-|TRBV11-3|TRBJ2-1
CASSLLAGPYNEQFF
TGTGCCAGCAGCCTATTAGCGGGACCCTACAATGAGCAGTTCTTC
>-|-|TRBV12-3/TRBV12-4|TRBJ2-7
CASSLAQGEQYF
TGTGCCAGCAGTTTAGCGCAGGGCGAGCAGTACTTC
>TRBD2|-|TRBV29-1|TRBJ2-1
CSVGVLGLAEIYDEQFF
TGCAGCGTTGGAGTTCTGGGACTAGCGGAGATCTACGATGAGCAGTTCTTC
>TRBD2|-|TRBV5-1|TRBJ2-1
CASSLALLAGGSYNEQFF
TGCGCCAGCAGCTTGGCCCTGCTAGCGGGAGGGTCCTACAATGAGCAGTTCTTC
>TRBD1|-|TRBV5-6|TRBJ1-5
CASSAWDREDQPQHF
TGTGCCAGCAGCGCCTGGGACAGGGAAGATCAGCCCCAGCATTTT
>-|-|TRBV7-9|TRBJ1-2
CASSFGVGGYTF
TGTGCCAGCAGCTTCGGGGTCGGTGGCTACACCTTC
>TRBD2|-|TRBV28|TRBJ2-1
CASILAGVSNEQFF
TGTGCCAGCATACTAGCGGGAGTTTCAAATGAGCAGTTCTTC
>TRBD1|-|TRBV28|TRBJ1-5
CASSYGGWGQGDQPQHF
TGTGCCAGCAGTTACGGCGGGTGGGGACAGGGGGATCAGCCCCAGCATTTT
>TRBD1|few|TRBV7-2|TRBJ1-5
CASSGGQVGQPQHF
TGTGCCAGCAGCGGGGGACAGGTCGGTCAGCCCCAGCATTTT
>-|-|TRBV28|TRBJ1-2
CASSLRQGENYGYTF
TGTGCCAGCAGTTTAAGGCAGGGCGAGAACTATGGCTACACCTTC
>TRBD1|-|TRBV6-6|TRBJ1-5
CASSYFRGQDQPQHF
TGTGCCAGCAGTTACTTTAGGGGACAGGATCAGCCCCAGCATTTT
>TRBD1|-|TRBV6-1|TRBJ1-2
CASRGGQLNYGYTF
TGTGCCAGCAGAGGGGGACAGTTGAACTATGGCTACACCTTC
>-|-|TRBV24-1|TRBJ1-1
CATSSSLPRTEAFF
TGTGCCACCAGTTCGTCCCTTCCCCGGACTGAAGCTTTCTTT
>TRBD1|-|TRBV28|TRBJ1-2
CASGATGGYGYTF
TGTGCCAGCGGAGCGACAGGGGGCTATGGCTACACCTTC
>-|-|TRBV18|TRBJ1-2
CASSPPQGPAANYGYTF
TGTGCCAGCTCACCACCGCAGGGCCCCGCCGCTAACTATGGCTACACCTTC
>TRBD2|-|TRBV12-5|TRBJ2-1
CASGFEAGGPHEQFF
TGTGCTAGTGGTTTCGAAGCGGGAGGGCCTCATGAGCAGTTCTTC
>TRBD2|-|TRBV6-4|TRBJ2-1
CASSLREGNEQFF
TGTGCCAGCAGCCTACGGGAGGGCAATGAGCAGTTCTTC
>-|-|TRBV9|TRBJ1-1
CASSVYHMNTEAFF
TGTGCCAGCAGCGTTTACCACATGAACACTGAAGCTTTCTTT
>-|-|TRBV18|TRBJ1-3
CASSPLDSNSGNTIYF
TGTGCCAGCTCACCACTAGACAGCAACTCTGGAAACACCATATATTTT
>TRBD2|-|TRBV29-1|TRBJ2-1
CSAGNSGLYNEQFF
TGCAGCGCTGGGAATAGCGGGCTTTACAATGAGCAGTTCTTC
>TRBD2|once|TRBV5-1|TRBJ2-2
CASSLSGNTGELFF
TGCGCCAGCAGCCTAAGCGGGAATACCGGGGAGCTGTTTTTT
>-|-|TRBV29-1|TRBJ1-1
CSPFSTEAFF
TGCAGCCCCTTTTCCACTGAAGCTTTCTTT
>-|-|TRBV6-5|TRBJ1-2
CASSYSPEGFGYTF
TGTGCCAGCAGTTACTCCCCCGAGGGCTTTGGCTACACCTTC
>TRBD2|-|TRBV6-2/TRBV6-3|TRBJ2-1
CASSYRGLGNNEQFF
TGTGCCAGCAGTTACCGGGGACTAGGGAACAATGAGCAGTTCTTC